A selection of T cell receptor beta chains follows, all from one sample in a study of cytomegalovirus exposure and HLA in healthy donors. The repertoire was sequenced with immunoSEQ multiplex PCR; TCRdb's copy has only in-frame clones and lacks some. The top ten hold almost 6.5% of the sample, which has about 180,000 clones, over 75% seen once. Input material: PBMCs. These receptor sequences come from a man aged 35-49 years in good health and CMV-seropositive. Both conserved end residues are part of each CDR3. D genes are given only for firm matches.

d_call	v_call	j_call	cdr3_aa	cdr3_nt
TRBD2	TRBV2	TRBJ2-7	CASSPTTSGPVQQYF	TGTGCCAGCAGTCCGACGACTAGCGGCCCTGTGCAGCAGTACTTC
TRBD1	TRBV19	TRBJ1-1	CASSGATGITEAFF	TGTGCCAGTAGTGGGGCGACAGGGATCACTGAAGCTTTCTTT
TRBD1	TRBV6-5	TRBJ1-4	CASSYSGTVAEKLFF	TGTGCCAGCAGTTACTCCGGGACAGTTGCTGAAAAACTGTTTTTT
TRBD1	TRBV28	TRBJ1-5	CASSGASGGNQPQHF	TGTGCCAGCAGTGGGGCGTCAGGGGGGAATCAGCCCCAGCATTTT
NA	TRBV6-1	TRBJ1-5	CASSGITSNQPQHF	TGTGCCAGCAGCGGGATTACTAGCAATCAGCCCCAGCATTTT
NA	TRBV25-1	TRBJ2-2	CASSLTGVTGELFF	TGTGCCAGCAGTCTTACAGGAGTCACCGGGGAGCTGTTTTTT
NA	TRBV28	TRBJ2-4	CASSLLRNSQYF	TGTGCCAGCAGTTTATTGCGAAACAGTCAGTACTTC
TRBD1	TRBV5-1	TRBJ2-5	CASSEGQQETQYF	TGCGCCAGCAGCGAGGGACAGCAAGAGACCCAGTACTTC
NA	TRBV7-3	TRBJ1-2	CASSLTAGTEHGYTF	TGTGCCAGCAGCTTAACCGCGGGGACGGAACATGGCTACACCTTC
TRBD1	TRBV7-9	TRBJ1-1	CASSTLTGHLNEAFF	TGTGCCAGCAGCACCTTGACAGGGCACTTGAACGAAGCTTTCTTT
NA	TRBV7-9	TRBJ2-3	CASSLADSSPSTDTQYF	TGTGCCAGCAGCTTAGCCGACAGTTCCCCTAGCACAGATACGCAGTATTTT
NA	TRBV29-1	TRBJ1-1	CSVRLGGTEAFF	TGCAGCGTTCGTTTAGGGGGCACTGAAGCTTTCTTT
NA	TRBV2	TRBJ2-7	CASSLRLTAYEQYF	TGTGCCAGCAGTCTACGACTGACAGCCTACGAGCAGTACTTC
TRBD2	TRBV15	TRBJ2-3	CATSSPGLADRTDTQYF	TGTGCCACCAGCAGTCCGGGACTAGCCGACCGCACAGATACGCAGTATTTT
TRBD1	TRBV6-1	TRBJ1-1	CASSESGTDTEAFF	TGTGCCAGCAGTGAGTCCGGGACAGACACTGAAGCTTTCTTT
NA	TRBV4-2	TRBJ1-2	CASSQGNYGYTF	TGTGCCAGCAGTCAGGGGAACTATGGCTACACCTTC
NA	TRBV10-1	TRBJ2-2	CASSVSGRTGELFF	TGCGCCAGCAGTGTTTCAGGCCGAACCGGGGAGCTGTTTTTT
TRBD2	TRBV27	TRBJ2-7	CASSAWTSGSHHEQYF	TGTGCCAGCAGTGCATGGACTAGCGGGAGCCACCACGAGCAGTACTTC
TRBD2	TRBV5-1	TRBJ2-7	CASSFGLAGDYEQYF	TGCGCCAGCAGCTTCGGACTAGCGGGAGACTACGAGCAGTACTTC
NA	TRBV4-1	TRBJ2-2	CASSQGGYSTTGELFF	TGCGCCAGCAGCCAAGGCGGTTATTCGACCACCGGGGAGCTGTTTTTT